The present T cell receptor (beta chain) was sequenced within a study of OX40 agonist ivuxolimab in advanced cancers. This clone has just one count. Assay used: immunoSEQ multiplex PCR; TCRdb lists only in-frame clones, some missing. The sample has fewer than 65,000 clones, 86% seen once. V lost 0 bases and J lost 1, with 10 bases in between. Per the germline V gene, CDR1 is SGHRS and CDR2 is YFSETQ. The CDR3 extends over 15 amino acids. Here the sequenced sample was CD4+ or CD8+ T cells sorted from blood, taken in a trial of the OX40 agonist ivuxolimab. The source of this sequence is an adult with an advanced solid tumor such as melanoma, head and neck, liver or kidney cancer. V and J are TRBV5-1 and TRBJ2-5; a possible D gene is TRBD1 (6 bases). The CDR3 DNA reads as TGCGCCAGCAGCTTGGAGGGCAGGGGCCAAGAGACCCAGTACTTC. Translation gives CASSLEGRGQETQYF.